This T cell receptor beta chain was observed in a study of vaccination and CD4 T cells after COVID-19 (dated by TCRdb to between 2021 and 2022). Some background on the complete study: Every convalescent patient had a positive nasal swab PCR test for SARS-CoV-2, with mild disease in roughly ten patients and severe disease in one. The convalescent cohort included six males and four females, with two Hispanic individuals, seven Caucasians, two Asians and one multiracial person. Two doses of either the Pfizer-BioNTech BNT162b2 vaccine (n=8) or the Moderna mRNA-1273 vaccine (n=2) were administered to participants. Post-COVID blood samples were collected from convalescent patients a median of around 96 days after diagnosis, with a range of about 30 to 161 days. The time from the second vaccine dose to post-vaccine blood sampling had a median of approximately 72 days and ranged from roughly 13 to 241 days. Three convalescent patients were sampled both early after vaccination (day 14) and late after vaccination (days 161 to 241). For stimulating the cultures, overlapping spike peptide pools were used, derived from SARS-CoV-2 as well as from the common cold coronaviruses HCoV-NL63, HCoV-OC43 and HCoV-229E. Control cultures received a CEFX viral epitope pool as the positive control, an HIV-1 Nef peptide pool as the negative control, or no peptide. In approximately ten COVID-19 convalescent patients and a handful of infection-naive healthy vaccine recipients, the spike-specific CD4+ TCR repertoire before mRNA vaccination was compared with the repertoire after mRNA vaccination.

From the cysteine through the phenylalanine, the CDR3 covers 15 amino acids. The only DNA kept is the CDR3, 45 bases in frame from the first base. Here V drops 5 bases and J drops 3 bases, and the junction holds 8 bases not matched to any gene. Reading the germline V gene gives CDR1 MNHNS and CDR2 SASEGT. Comment on this clonotype: No cognate antigen has been identified for it. No much larger clone exists at a distance of one base, and base qualities are not known.

The time point label for this specimen denotes: late sampling 161 to 241 days after vaccination in three convalescent patients. Taken with the paper, the label for treatment or condition translates to: roughly 11-day PBMC culture with coronavirus spike peptide pools or control peptides (ViraFEST assay). To expand antigen-specific T cells with peptide pools and then pick out the expanded clonotypes through TCR sequencing, the study relied on the ViraFEST assay. The positive SARS-CoV-2 PCR tests of the convalescent patients were dated from March to December 2020, before the Alpha, Beta and Delta variants emerged in the United States. Each well held 2 million to 2.5 million PBMCs cultured with 9 to 10 ug/ml peptide pools in IMDM containing approximately 5% human AB serum and roughly 10 IU/ml IL-2. Half of the culture medium was replaced with fresh IL-2-containing medium on days 3 and 7. Once the cells had been in culture for about 10 days, the EasySep CD4+ T cell isolation kit was used to isolate CD4+ T cells by negative selection. PBMCs were separated from whole blood using Ficoll-Paque Plus gradient centrifugation and then either used fresh or cryopreserved at -140C. Each culture condition was generally run in triplicate wells.

Here is what the overall study found, with its caveats: In convalescent patients, nearly all vaccine-specific clones (304 of 307) were found to be mono-reactive for SARS-CoV-2 spike rather than cross-reactive with common cold coronaviruses. The median number of SARS-CoV-2-reactive clonotypes rose from approximately 20 after infection to 38 after vaccination, but the change was not significant. The study included relatively few convalescent patients and did not analyze early timepoints after natural infection. Among the post-vaccine SARS-CoV-2-reactive clones in convalescent patients, a median about 89% showed up only after vaccination, which suggests vaccine-specific priming.

The library was produced with PCR. DNA from cultured CD4+ T cells underwent TCR sequencing with the Oncomine TCR Beta short-read assay at the Johns Hopkins FTIC core. Genomic DNA was extracted from the cultured CD4+ T cells with the QIAamp micro DNA kit. Oncomine TCR Beta libraries from cultured CD4+ T cells were pooled with unique dual indexes and sequenced on an Illumina iSeq 100. The authors processed their data as follows. Non-productive sequences were filtered out, and CDR3s that did not start with C, did not end with F or W, or were shorter than 7 amino acids were discarded. Antigen-specific clonotypes were identified with the MANAFEST web application by comparing peptide-stimulated wells with reference and other culture wells. To be called positive, a clone needed an FDR below 0.05, an odds ratio above 5, and a productive frequency above 0.1% in at least two of three replicate wells. A clonotype counted as cross-reactive if it showed significant expansion both in the SARS-CoV-2 spike wells and in at least one common cold coronavirus spike condition. Using R version 3.6.1, CDR3 homology was evaluated through Levenshtein distances (stringdist) along with unrooted phylogenetic trees (ape). The raw public reads went through TCRdb reprocessing: fastp at Q25, MiXCR clone calling, in-frame beta chains kept. CDR3 protein sequences are deduplicated, and each keeps its most common genes and DNA. TCRdb, rather than the study authors, made the V and J calls. The sample table contains tens of thousands of distinct CDR3 sequences; only one count was recorded for 28% of them. The top ten constitute 7% to 7.5% of the sample.

The chain links TRBV6-1 with TRBJ1-2; a stretch of 8 junction bases matches TRBD1. The sample here was CD4+ T cells from blood, cultured in vitro, taken about 7 months after SARS-CoV-2 vaccination. This receptor was taken from a human donor who had recovered from COVID-19. The nucleotides read TGTGCCAGCAGTCAACACAGGGGGGAGGACTATGGCTACACCTTC. This translates into CASSQHRGEDYGYTF.